A selection of T cell receptor beta chains follows, all from one sample in a study of blood T cells in healthy people across ages. TCRdb reanalysed the 5' RACE reads using MiXCR and keeps one entry per CDR3 protein. The sample contains more than 450,000 distinct CDR3 sequences, about 26% of which appear only once. The data were also submitted as part of a second study, on T cells of mothers and their children.

The sequenced material came from blood. These receptors originate from a boy younger than 10 in good health. Both conserved end residues are part of each CDR3. A D gene is named only where the DNA matches it firmly. Clone size appears in some rows only: once, few, many, or a class for an expanded clone.

v_call	d_call	j_call	clone_size	cdr3_nt	cdr3_aa
TRBV11-2	.	TRBJ2-5	few	TGTGCCAGCACCTCCCTTATCGAGACCCAGTACTTC	CASTSLIETQYF
TRBV20-1	.	TRBJ2-4	.	TGCAGTGCTAGAGATCCGGTTCGCGGCATAGCCAAAAACATTCAGTACTTC	CSARDPVRGIAKNIQYF
TRBV27	.	TRBJ2-6	.	TGTGCCAGCAGTTTAGGGGCAGGGGCCGGGGCCAACGTCCTGACTTTC	CASSLGAGAGANVLTF
TRBV12-3/TRBV12-4	.	TRBJ2-2	few	TGTGCCAGCAGTTTAGGGCTGGGGGAAACCGGGGAGCTGTTTTTT	CASSLGLGETGELFF
TRBV15	TRBD1	TRBJ1-2	.	TGTGCCACCAGCAGGGGACAGGGTCACTATGGCTACACCTTC	CATSRGQGHYGYTF
TRBV21-1	.	TRBJ2-7	once	TGTGCCAGCAGCAAAGGGGGTAGCTGCCTCTACGAGCAGTACTTC	CASSKGGSCLYEQYF
TRBV15	.	TRBJ2-7	few	TGTGCCACCAGCAGAGGGGTGGGAGCAGGGACTTCCTACGAGCAGTACTTC	CATSRGVGAGTSYEQYF
TRBV28	.	TRBJ2-3	.	TGTGCCAGCCCACCTGGGGGTCTCACGTCGGATACGCAGTATTTT	CASPPGGLTSDTQYF
TRBV7-9	TRBD1	TRBJ1-4	few	TGTGCCAGCAGCCCTCCGGGACAGGGAGGCGTTTTCATGTTTTTT	CASSPPGQGGVFMFF
TRBV27	TRBD1	TRBJ2-1	.	TGTGCCAGCAGTTTATCGGCAGGGGGCTACAATGAGCAGTTCTTC	CASSLSAGGYNEQFF
TRBV4-2	TRBD2	TRBJ2-1	few	TGTGCCAGCAGCCAAGATACGGACGGTAGAGCGGGAAATGAGCAGTTCTTC	CASSQDTDGRAGNEQFF
TRBV14	.	TRBJ1-1	.	TGTGCCAGCAGCCACAGAGGGGGGAGCACTGAAGCTTTCTTT	CASSHRGGSTEAFF
TRBV7-7	.	TRBJ2-3	few	TGTGCCAGCAGCTTAGGGGTCAGCGGCACAGATACGCAGTATTTT	CASSLGVSGTDTQYF
TRBV29-1	.	TRBJ2-1	few	TGCAGCGCAGAAACATCAGGTAATGAGCAGTTCTTC	CSAETSGNEQFF
TRBV7-9	TRBD1	TRBJ1-2	.	TGTGCCAGCAGCTCGTCGGACAGGGATGGTGGCCACACCTTC	CASSSSDRDGGHTF
TRBV7-8	.	TRBJ2-3	.	TGTGCCAGCAATAACCAGGACTGGACAGATACGCAGTATTTT	CASNNQDWTDTQYF
TRBV19	.	TRBJ2-4	.	TGTGCCAGTAGTATAGCTTTGTCAGACATTCAGTACTTC	CASSIALSDIQYF
TRBV19	.	TRBJ1-1	.	TGTGCCAGTAGTATAGCCGGCAGGTCAAACACTGAAGCTTTCTTT	CASSIAGRSNTEAFF
TRBV4-1	.	TRBJ2-1	.	TGCGCCAGCAGCCTTAGGGATGGGCCAAACAATGAGCAGTTCTTC	CASSLRDGPNNEQFF
TRBV7-9	.	TRBJ2-7	many	TGTGCCAGCAGCTTCGGAAGGACATACGAGCAGTACTTC	CASSFGRTYEQYF
TRBV5-1	.	TRBJ1-1	.	TGCGCCAGCAGATCCACAGAGAACACTGAAGCTTTCTTT	CASRSTENTEAFF
TRBV12-3/TRBV12-4	TRBD1	TRBJ2-2	few	TGTGCCAGCCCTGGACAGGCCGGGGAGCTGTTTTTT	CASPGQAGELFF
TRBV29-1	TRBD1	TRBJ2-7	few	TGCAGCGTAACCCGGGGACAGGGGGGCTACGAGCAGTACTTC	CSVTRGQGGYEQYF
TRBV6-5	TRBD1	TRBJ1-2	.	TGTGCCAGCAGGCGGGACAGGGCCCACTATGGCTACACCTTC	CASRRDRAHYGYTF
TRBV5-1	.	TRBJ2-5	.	TGCGCCAGCAGCTTGGCTTCAGCGGGCCAGAAAGAGACCCAGTACTTC	CASSLASAGQKETQYF
TRBV9	.	TRBJ1-2	.	TGTGCCAGCAGCCCACTCGACGGGACCTATAACTATGGCTACACCTTC	CASSPLDGTYNYGYTF
TRBV28	.	TRBJ2-5	many	TGTGCCAGCAGGGAGCTAGCTGGCGGAGGGGCAGAGACCCAGTACTTC	CASRELAGGGAETQYF
TRBV7-9	.	TRBJ1-3	few	TGTGCCAGCAGCTTTGACGGTGGAAACACCATATATTTT	CASSFDGGNTIYF
TRBV9	TRBD1	TRBJ1-6	.	TGTGCCAGCAGCCCCGCGACAGGGCCCTATAATTCACCCCTCCACTTT	CASSPATGPYNSPLHF
TRBV19	TRBD2	TRBJ2-1	few	TGTGCCAGTAGTATAGGACTAGCGGGAGCTAATGAGCAGTTCTTC	CASSIGLAGANEQFF
TRBV7-2	.	TRBJ1-2	once	TGTGCCAGCAGCTTAGGAACAAGGTCCTTCTATGGCTACACCTTC	CASSLGTRSFYGYTF
TRBV7-9	TRBD1	TRBJ1-1	.	TGTGCCAGCAGCGTCACAGGGGTAATCACTGAAGCTTTCTTT	CASSVTGVITEAFF
TRBV4-3	.	TRBJ1-2	few	TGCGCCAGCAGCCAAGAATTCGGCTACCAGGGCTATGGCTACACCTTC	CASSQEFGYQGYGYTF
TRBV7-2	.	TRBJ1-5	.	TGTGCCAGCAGCTTGAGCAGGGCGAGAAATCAGCCCCAGCATTTT	CASSLSRARNQPQHF
TRBV5-1	.	TRBJ1-4	.	TGCGCCAGCAGCCCTCAGACAGCCCTTAATGAAAAACTGTTTTTT	CASSPQTALNEKLFF
TRBV2	.	TRBJ2-1	.	TGTGCCAGCAGCCTTCAGCGAACCGGGCGCCCCTACAATGAGCAGTTCTTC	CASSLQRTGRPYNEQFF
TRBV14	TRBD2	TRBJ2-7	few	TGTGCCAGCAGCCTAATGACTAGCGGCCCCCGGAGCTCCTACGAGCAGTACTTC	CASSLMTSGPRSSYEQYF
TRBV6-6	.	TRBJ1-1	few	TGTGCCAGCAGGGCTACAGATAACACTGAAGCTTTCTTT	CASRATDNTEAFF
TRBV20-1	TRBD2	TRBJ2-5	.	TGCAGTGCTAGAGATCCAGCGGGGGGCCATCCGGAGACCCAGTACTTC	CSARDPAGGHPETQYF
TRBV21-1	.	TRBJ2-3	.	TGTGCCAGCAGCAAAGCTGGGACAGGGCCGGGACTTACGGATACGCAGTATTTT	CASSKAGTGPGLTDTQYF
TRBV5-1	TRBD2	TRBJ2-3	few	TGCGCCAGCAGCCCTATAGCGGGAAGCACAGATACGCAGTATTTT	CASSPIAGSTDTQYF
TRBV9	TRBD2	TRBJ2-7	.	TGTGCCAGCAGCGTAGAACAGGGACTAGCGGGGTCCTACGAGCAGTACTTC	CASSVEQGLAGSYEQYF
TRBV7-2	.	TRBJ1-2	few	TGTGCCAGCAGCTTAAATGGGGGCGGCTACACCTTC	CASSLNGGGYTF
TRBV20-1	.	TRBJ2-5	few	TGCAGTGCTAGAGATCCTAGTAGGGACGAGACCCAGTACTTC	CSARDPSRDETQYF
TRBV7-9	TRBD2	TRBJ2-4	few	TGTGCCTCTCGGGGGGTTGAGGACATTCAGTACTTC	CASRGVEDIQYF
TRBV10-3	TRBD2	TRBJ2-1	few	TGTGCCATCAGTGAGGGGACTAGCGGGAGAATCGATGAGCAGTTCTTC	CAISEGTSGRIDEQFF
TRBV2	TRBD2	TRBJ2-5	.	TGTGCCAGCAGCCAACTAGCGGGGGGCAAAGAGACCCAGTACTTC	CASSQLAGGKETQYF
TRBV30	.	TRBJ2-7	few	TGTGCCTGGAGCACTGTCCGGGGTTCCTCCTACGAGCAGTACTTC	CAWSTVRGSSYEQYF
TRBV12-3/TRBV12-4	.	TRBJ2-3	.	TGTGCCAGCAGCGCGACTCCGGGTACGCAGTATTTT	CASSATPGTQYF
TRBV7-6	.	TRBJ2-7	.	TGTGCCAGCAGCGCCAGACTAGGTTCATCCTACGAGCAGTACTTC	CASSARLGSSYEQYF
TRBV7-9	.	TRBJ1-2	few	TGTGCCAGCAGCTTAGGGGACATGGCGAACTATGGCTACACCTTC	CASSLGDMANYGYTF
TRBV20-1	.	TRBJ1-2	.	TGCAGTGCTACCGGGACGGACTATGGCTACACCTTC	CSATGTDYGYTF
TRBV20-1	TRBD1	TRBJ2-5	.	TGCAGTGCGGAACAGGGGGCCCAAGAGACCCAGTACTTC	CSAEQGAQETQYF
TRBV5-4	TRBD2	TRBJ2-7	.	TGTGCCAGCAGCACCGAGGCGGGAGGCTACGAGCAGTACTTC	CASSTEAGGYEQYF
TRBV12-3/TRBV12-4	.	TRBJ2-1	few	TGTGCCAGCAGTTTGGAATGGAAAATGGATGAGCAGTTCTTC	CASSLEWKMDEQFF
TRBV15	TRBD2	TRBJ2-5	.	TGTGCCACCAGCAGTGGTACTAGCGGGGGCGAGACCCAGTACTTC	CATSSGTSGGETQYF
TRBV29-1	TRBD2	TRBJ2-7	.	TGCAGCGTGGGGTCAGCGGGGGGTCGCTACGAGCAGTACTTC	CSVGSAGGRYEQYF
TRBV28	.	TRBJ2-5	.	TGTGCCAGCAGTTTTAGAGGGGTACCGAGGACCCAAGAGACCCAGTACTTC	CASSFRGVPRTQETQYF
TRBV20-1	TRBD2	TRBJ2-5	.	TGCAGTGTTCAAGGGGGAGCGGGAGGGCTGAAGACCCAGTACTTC	CSVQGGAGGLKTQYF
TRBV2	.	TRBJ2-4	few	TGTGCCAGCGGGGGACTGAAGAATCTAGCCAAAAACATTCAGTACTTC	CASGGLKNLAKNIQYF